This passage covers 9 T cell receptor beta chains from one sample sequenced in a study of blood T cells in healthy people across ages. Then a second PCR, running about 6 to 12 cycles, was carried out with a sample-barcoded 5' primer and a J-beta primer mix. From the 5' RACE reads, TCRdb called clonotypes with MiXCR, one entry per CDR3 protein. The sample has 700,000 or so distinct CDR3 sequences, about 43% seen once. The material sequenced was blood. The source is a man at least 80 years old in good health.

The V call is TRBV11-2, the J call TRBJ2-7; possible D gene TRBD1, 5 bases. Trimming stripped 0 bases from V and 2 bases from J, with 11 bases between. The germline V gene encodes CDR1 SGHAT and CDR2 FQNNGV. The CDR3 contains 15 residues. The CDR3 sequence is CASSLDLQGPYEQYF. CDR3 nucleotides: TGTGCCAGCAGCTTAGATCTGCAGGGTCCCTACGAGCAGTACTTC.

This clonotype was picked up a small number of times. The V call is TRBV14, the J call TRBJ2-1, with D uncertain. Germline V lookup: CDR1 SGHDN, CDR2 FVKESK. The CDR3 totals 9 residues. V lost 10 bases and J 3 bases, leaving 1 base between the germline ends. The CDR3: CANYNEQFF. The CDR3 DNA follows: TGTGCCAACTACAATGAGCAGTTCTTC.

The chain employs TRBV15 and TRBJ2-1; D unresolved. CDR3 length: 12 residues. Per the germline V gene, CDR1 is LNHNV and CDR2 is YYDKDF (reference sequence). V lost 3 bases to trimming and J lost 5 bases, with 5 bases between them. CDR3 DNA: TGTGCCACCAGCAGGTGGGACAATGAGCAGTTCTTC. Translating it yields CATSRWDNEQFF.

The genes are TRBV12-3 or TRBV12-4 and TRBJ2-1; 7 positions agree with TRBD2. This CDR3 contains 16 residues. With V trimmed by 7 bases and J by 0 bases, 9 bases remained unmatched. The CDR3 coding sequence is TGTGCCAGCACTATTAGCAGGACTAGCTCCTACAATGAGCAGTTCTTC. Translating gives CASTISRTSSYNEQFF.

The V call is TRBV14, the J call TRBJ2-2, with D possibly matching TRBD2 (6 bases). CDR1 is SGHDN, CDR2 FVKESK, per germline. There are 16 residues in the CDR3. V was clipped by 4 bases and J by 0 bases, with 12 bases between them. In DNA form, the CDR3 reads TGTGCCAGCAGCCCTTTAGCGGCGACGAACACCGGGGAGCTGTTTTTT. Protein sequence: CASSPLAATNTGELFF.

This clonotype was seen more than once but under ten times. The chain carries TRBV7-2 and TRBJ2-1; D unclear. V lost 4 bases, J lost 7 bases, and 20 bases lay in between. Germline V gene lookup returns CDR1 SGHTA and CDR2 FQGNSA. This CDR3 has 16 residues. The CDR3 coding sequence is TGTGCCAGCAGCTCCCCCCGAGCGCCGTATGGGAATGAGCAGTTCTTC. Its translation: CASSSPRAPYGNEQFF.

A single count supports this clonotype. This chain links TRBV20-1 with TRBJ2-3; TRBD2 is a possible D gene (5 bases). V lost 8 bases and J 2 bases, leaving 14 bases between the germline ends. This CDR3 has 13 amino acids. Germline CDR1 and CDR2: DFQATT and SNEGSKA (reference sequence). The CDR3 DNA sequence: TGCAGTCCCCAGACTACGAACACAGATACGCAGTATTTT. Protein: CSPQTTNTDTQYF.

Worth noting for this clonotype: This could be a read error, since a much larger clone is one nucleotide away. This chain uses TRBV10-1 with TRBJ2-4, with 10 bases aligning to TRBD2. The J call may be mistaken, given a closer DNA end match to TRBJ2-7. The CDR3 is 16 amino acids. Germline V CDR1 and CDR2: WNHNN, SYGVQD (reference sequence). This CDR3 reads CAGSESFSGRTYEQYF. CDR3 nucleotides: TGCGCCGGCAGTGAGTCGTTTAGCGGGAGGACCTACGAGCAGTACTTC.

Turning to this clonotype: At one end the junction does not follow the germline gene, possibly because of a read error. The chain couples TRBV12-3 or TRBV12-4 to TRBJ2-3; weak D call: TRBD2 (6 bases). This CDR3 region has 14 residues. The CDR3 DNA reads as TGTGCCAGCACCGAGCGGGTGAGAGCAGATATGCAGTATTTT. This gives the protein CASTERVRADMQYF.